The table lists the clone carrying this TCR beta chain with a few counts. One end of the junction fails to match germline, which may point to a read error. The template was RNA from unsorted bulk tissue. The normal lung tissue was taken more than 3 cm from the tumor edge. TCRbeta libraries were built with three rounds of nested PCR, modified from ARM-PCR. TCRdb passed the multiplex PCR reads through MiXCR, listing each CDR3 protein once. The data contain about 86,000 distinct CDR3 sequences, 76% of them seen just once; the ten biggest clones take up 21%. This entry comes from a study of tumor and adjacent non-tumor tissue in lung cancer. This CDR3 is 16 amino acids long.

This receptor was obtained from a woman in her fifties or sixties with non-small cell lung cancer. The J gene is TRBJ2-2, the V gene TRBV12-3 or TRBV12-4, with TRBD1 matching 9 bases. The sequenced material came from distant non-tumor lung tissue. Written as DNA, the CDR3 is TGTGCCGGTAGTTTAGGGACAGGGACAAACACCGGGGAGTTGTTTTTT. Encoded protein: CAGSLGTGTNTGELFF.